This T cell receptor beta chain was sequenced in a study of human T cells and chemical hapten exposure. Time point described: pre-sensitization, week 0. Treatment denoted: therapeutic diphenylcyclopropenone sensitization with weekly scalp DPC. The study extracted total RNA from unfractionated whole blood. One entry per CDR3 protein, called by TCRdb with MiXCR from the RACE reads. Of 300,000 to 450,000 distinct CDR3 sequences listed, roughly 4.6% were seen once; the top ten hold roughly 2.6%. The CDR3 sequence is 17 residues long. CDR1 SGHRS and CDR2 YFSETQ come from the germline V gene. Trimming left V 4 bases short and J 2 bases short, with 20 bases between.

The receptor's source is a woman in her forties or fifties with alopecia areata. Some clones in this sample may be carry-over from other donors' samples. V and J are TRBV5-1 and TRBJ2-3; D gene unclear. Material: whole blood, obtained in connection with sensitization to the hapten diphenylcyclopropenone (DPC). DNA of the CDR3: TGCGCCAGCAGCCACCTGGTAGCAGTACGATACACAGATACGCAGTATTTT. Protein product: CASSHLVAVRYTDTQYF.